A selection of T cell receptor beta chains follows, all from one sample in a study of blood T cell repertoires in COVID-19. Measured with immunoSEQ multiplex PCR; TCRdb has only the in-frame clones, and not every one. This repertoire shows fewer than 500,000 clones, more than 70% found once; its top ten account for 1.3%. Sequenced: PBMCs or T cells enriched from blood (not recorded which). All receptors come from a man aged 25-40 years who had recovered from COVID-19. The CDR3 runs from the conserved cysteine through the conserved F or W. The order of the fields is V gene, clone size, D gene, J gene, CDR3 protein, CDR3 DNA. D genes are given only for firm matches. For some rows the clone size is stated as once, few or many, or as a class when expanded; others skip it.

v_gene: TRBV11-3
abundance: NA
d_gene: NA
j_gene: TRBJ2-1
CDR3aa: CASSLGGGGNEQFF
CDR3nt: TGTGCCAGCAGCTTAGGAGGGGGGGGCAATGAGCAGTTCTTC

v_gene: TRBV9
abundance: few
d_gene: NA
j_gene: TRBJ1-2
CDR3aa: CASSVEAGRNYGYTF
CDR3nt: TGTGCCAGCAGCGTAGAGGCGGGGAGAAACTATGGCTACACCTTC

v_gene: TRBV27
abundance: NA
d_gene: NA
j_gene: TRBJ1-4
CDR3aa: CASSLRSGRDEKLFF
CDR3nt: TGTGCCAGCAGTTTAAGATCGGGCAGGGATGAAAAACTGTTTTTT

v_gene: TRBV19
abundance: NA
d_gene: NA
j_gene: TRBJ1-1
CDR3aa: CASSWGGDTEAFF
CDR3nt: TGTGCCAGTAGTTGGGGAGGCGACACTGAAGCTTTCTTT

v_gene: TRBV5-4
abundance: NA
d_gene: NA
j_gene: TRBJ2-3
CDR3aa: CASSLGTPSTDTQYF
CDR3nt: TGTGCCAGCAGCCTCGGTACTCCTAGCACAGATACGCAGTATTTT

v_gene: TRBV18
abundance: NA
d_gene: NA
j_gene: TRBJ1-1
CDR3aa: CASSPNGHGQAFF
CDR3nt: TGTGCCAGCTCCCCAAATGGACACGGCCAAGCTTTCTTT

v_gene: TRBV5-1
abundance: once
d_gene: NA
j_gene: TRBJ2-1
CDR3aa: CASRVGEYYNEQFF
CDR3nt: TGCGCCAGCAGGGTCGGGGAGTATTACAATGAGCAGTTCTTC

v_gene: TRBV27
abundance: once
d_gene: NA
j_gene: TRBJ2-3
CDR3aa: CASRKSGTDTQYF
CDR3nt: TGTGCCAGCAGGAAGTCAGGGACAGATACGCAGTATTTT

v_gene: TRBV27
abundance: NA
d_gene: NA
j_gene: TRBJ1-1
CDR3aa: CASRTGMNTEAFF
CDR3nt: TGTGCCAGCAGGACAGGTATGAACACTGAAGCTTTCTTT

v_gene: TRBV11-2
abundance: NA
d_gene: TRBD1
j_gene: TRBJ2-3
CDR3aa: CASSLTRGQGITDTQYF
CDR3nt: TGTGCCAGCAGCCTCACCCGGGGACAGGGAATCACAGATACGCAGTATTTT

v_gene: TRBV6-1
abundance: NA
d_gene: NA
j_gene: TRBJ2-2
CDR3aa: CASSEGAIGELFF
CDR3nt: TGTGCCAGCAGTGAAGGGGCAATCGGGGAGCTGTTTTTT

v_gene: TRBV19
abundance: NA
d_gene: TRBD2
j_gene: TRBJ2-5
CDR3aa: CASAGVFQETQYF
CDR3nt: TGTGCCAGTGCGGGGGTTTTCCAAGAGACCCAGTACTTC

v_gene: TRBV30
abundance: NA
d_gene: NA
j_gene: TRBJ2-3
CDR3aa: CASTYRDNTDTQYF
CDR3nt: TGTGCCTCGACCTACAGGGATAACACAGATACGCAGTATTTT

v_gene: TRBV5-8
abundance: NA
d_gene: NA
j_gene: TRBJ1-5
CDR3aa: CASSFAPGVRFSQPQHF
CDR3nt: TGTGCCAGCAGCTTTGCCCCCGGTGTCCGATTTAGTCAGCCCCAGCATTTT

v_gene: TRBV25-1
abundance: few
d_gene: NA
j_gene: TRBJ1-2
CDR3aa: CASSESFRGAYGYTF
CDR3nt: TGTGCCAGCAGTGAATCGTTCCGGGGGGCCTATGGCTACACCTTC

v_gene: TRBV2
abundance: NA
d_gene: NA
j_gene: TRBJ1-1
CDR3aa: CASSVLQVNTEAFF
CDR3nt: TGTGCCAGCAGCGTACTACAGGTGAACACTGAAGCTTTCTTT

v_gene: TRBV19
abundance: NA
d_gene: TRBD1
j_gene: TRBJ1-4
CDR3aa: CASSPDRGGWGEKLFF
CDR3nt: TGTGCCAGTAGCCCCGACAGGGGCGGTTGGGGTGAAAAACTGTTTTTT

v_gene: TRBV5-4
abundance: NA
d_gene: TRBD1
j_gene: TRBJ2-2
CDR3aa: CASSTQKGQGAVGELFF
CDR3nt: TGTGCCAGCAGCACCCAGAAGGGACAGGGGGCTGTCGGGGAGCTGTTTTTT

v_gene: TRBV10-3
abundance: once
d_gene: NA
j_gene: TRBJ1-6
CDR3aa: CAIRAGTDNSPLHF
CDR3nt: TGTGCCATCAGAGCCGGGACTGATAATTCACCCCTCCACTTT

v_gene: TRBV11-2
abundance: NA
d_gene: TRBD1
j_gene: TRBJ1-1
CDR3aa: CASSGQGATEAFF
CDR3nt: TGTGCCAGTAGTGGACAGGGGGCCACTGAAGCTTTCTTT

v_gene: TRBV27
abundance: NA
d_gene: NA
j_gene: TRBJ1-3
CDR3aa: CASRDFLGNTIYF
CDR3nt: TGTGCCAGCAGGGACTTTTTGGGAAACACCATATATTTT

v_gene: TRBV19
abundance: NA
d_gene: TRBD1
j_gene: TRBJ1-3
CDR3aa: CASSQGAPGNTIYF
CDR3nt: TGTGCCAGTAGTCAGGGGGCCCCTGGAAACACCATATATTTT

v_gene: TRBV19
abundance: NA
d_gene: NA
j_gene: TRBJ1-2
CDR3aa: CASRLQGMGGYTF
CDR3nt: TGTGCCAGTAGGCTACAGGGAATGGGCGGCTACACCTTC

v_gene: TRBV6-5
abundance: NA
d_gene: TRBD1
j_gene: TRBJ1-5
CDR3aa: CASQHGQGNQPQHF
CDR3nt: TGTGCCAGCCAACACGGACAGGGCAATCAGCCCCAGCATTTT

v_gene: TRBV11-2
abundance: once
d_gene: NA
j_gene: TRBJ1-3
CDR3aa: CASSQSQNTIYF
CDR3nt: TGTGCCAGCAGCCAAAGCCAAAACACCATATATTTT

v_gene: TRBV9
abundance: NA
d_gene: NA
j_gene: TRBJ1-2
CDR3aa: CASSVDDRYYGYTF
CDR3nt: TGTGCCAGCAGCGTAGATGACAGATACTATGGCTACACCTTC

v_gene: TRBV6-4
abundance: NA
d_gene: NA
j_gene: TRBJ1-2
CDR3aa: CASSDRGYGYTF
CDR3nt: TGTGCCAGCAGTGACAGGGGGTATGGCTACACCTTC

v_gene: TRBV7-6
abundance: NA
d_gene: NA
j_gene: TRBJ2-5
CDR3aa: CASIHVGRHREQETQYF
CDR3nt: TGTGCCAGCATCCACGTGGGCCGGCACAGAGAACAAGAGACCCAGTACTTC

v_gene: TRBV3-1/TRBV3-2
abundance: NA
d_gene: NA
j_gene: TRBJ1-1
CDR3aa: CASSQDGGRTEAFF
CDR3nt: TGTGCCAGCAGCCAAGACGGCGGAAGGACTGAAGCTTTCTTT

v_gene: TRBV6-5
abundance: NA
d_gene: NA
j_gene: TRBJ1-3
CDR3aa: CASARGSGNTIYF
CDR3nt: TGTGCCAGTGCCAGGGGCTCTGGAAACACCATATATTTT

v_gene: TRBV6-5
abundance: NA
d_gene: NA
j_gene: TRBJ1-5
CDR3aa: CASRPGTSSNQPQHF
CDR3nt: TGTGCCAGCAGACCCGGGACAAGTAGCAATCAGCCCCAGCATTTT

v_gene: TRBV4-3
abundance: NA
d_gene: NA
j_gene: TRBJ2-6
CDR3aa: CASSPDDSSVLTF
CDR3nt: TGCGCCAGCAGCCCCGACGACTCCAGCGTCCTGACTTTC

v_gene: TRBV27
abundance: NA
d_gene: NA
j_gene: TRBJ1-1
CDR3aa: CASSLSANTEAFF
CDR3nt: TGTGCCAGCAGTTTATCGGCGAACACTGAAGCTTTCTTT

v_gene: TRBV5-1
abundance: NA
d_gene: TRBD1
j_gene: TRBJ1-4
CDR3aa: CASSLGYVDREPEKLFF
CDR3nt: TGCGCCAGCAGCTTGGGATACGTGGACAGGGAGCCTGAAAAACTGTTTTTT

v_gene: TRBV6-2/TRBV6-3
abundance: NA
d_gene: TRBD1
j_gene: TRBJ1-4
CDR3aa: CASSSSPGTGGEKLFF
CDR3nt: TGTGCCAGCAGTTCCAGCCCCGGGACAGGGGGCGAAAAACTGTTTTTT

v_gene: TRBV12-3/TRBV12-4
abundance: NA
d_gene: NA
j_gene: TRBJ1-2
CDR3aa: CASSFSTGYTF
CDR3nt: TGTGCCAGCAGTTTTAGTACTGGCTACACCTTC

v_gene: TRBV5-6
abundance: NA
d_gene: NA
j_gene: TRBJ2-2
CDR3aa: CASSFSGRPTGELFF
CDR3nt: TGTGCCAGCAGCTTTTCCGGCAGGCCAACCGGGGAGCTGTTTTTT

v_gene: TRBV19
abundance: NA
d_gene: NA
j_gene: TRBJ1-5
CDR3aa: CASALWGLANQPQHF
CDR3nt: TGTGCCAGCGCCTTGTGGGGGCTCGCCAATCAGCCCCAGCATTTT

v_gene: TRBV24-1
abundance: NA
d_gene: NA
j_gene: TRBJ1-5
CDR3aa: CATSNGRDSNQPQHF
CDR3nt: TGTGCCACCAGTAATGGCAGGGATAGCAATCAGCCCCAGCATTTT

v_gene: TRBV6-1
abundance: NA
d_gene: NA
j_gene: TRBJ1-2
CDR3aa: CASSDLRVGYGYTF
CDR3nt: TGTGCCAGCAGTGACCTCAGGGTTGGCTATGGCTACACCTTC

v_gene: TRBV9
abundance: NA
d_gene: TRBD1
j_gene: TRBJ1-2
CDR3aa: CASTYNGDRFPFVAGYTF
CDR3nt: TGTGCCAGCACGTATAACGGGGACAGGTTTCCCTTTGTCGCTGGCTACACCTTC

v_gene: TRBV5-4
abundance: NA
d_gene: NA
j_gene: TRBJ2-3
CDR3aa: CASSPRGDTQYF
CDR3nt: TGTGCCAGCAGCCCACGAGGAGATACGCAGTATTTT

v_gene: TRBV4-1
abundance: NA
d_gene: TRBD1
j_gene: TRBJ2-5
CDR3aa: CASRQLGQGVFQETQYF
CDR3nt: TGCGCCAGCAGGCAACTGGGACAGGGTGTGTTCCAAGAGACCCAGTACTTC

v_gene: TRBV7-2
abundance: NA
d_gene: TRBD1
j_gene: TRBJ2-1
CDR3aa: CASSLMQGEWNEQFF
CDR3nt: TGTGCCAGCAGCTTAATGCAGGGGGAATGGAATGAGCAGTTCTTC

v_gene: TRBV7-9
abundance: NA
d_gene: TRBD1
j_gene: TRBJ2-2
CDR3aa: CASNGQGTNTGELFF
CDR3nt: TGTGCCAGCAACGGACAGGGGACGAACACCGGGGAGCTGTTTTTT